This T cell receptor (beta chain) emerged from a study of CD8+ T cells in alopecia areata (dated by TCRdb to the late 2010s). General notes on the study: The treated patients, all with moderate-to-severe alopecia areata, were enrolled in an open-label pilot trial of oral tofacitinib given at 5 to 10 mg twice daily. Patients stayed on tofacitinib for 6 to 18 months and then had 6 months of follow-up off drug so that delayed response and recurrence could be assessed. The SALT score, which quantifies the percentage of affected scalp surface area, was used to measure disease severity in treated patients. To study T cell clonal expansion in alopecia areata, the researchers applied high-throughput TCRbeta sequencing to both the C3H/HeJ mouse model and human patients. On the human side, TCRbeta sequencing was run on scalp tissue and on sorted CD4+ and CD8+ peripheral blood T cells from healthy controls and from alopecia areata patients with either patchy or totalis/universalis disease. Biopsies were taken from tofacitinib-treated patients at baseline and again at 4 and 24 weeks into treatment, and several of those patients also had a later scalp biopsy. Scalp clonality was compared across normal scalp (n=4), patchy alopecia areata scalp (n=8), and alopecia totalis/universalis scalp (n=8). The RNA source kit depended on sample type: the PAXgene miRNA kit for fixed scalp, the miRNeasy kit for PBMCs, and the RNeasy kit for mouse skin. Amplification of TCRbeta CDR3 regions was done by immunoSEQ multiplex PCR using 35 Vbeta forward primers and 13 Jbeta reverse primers.

On this clone itself: Which antigen it targets is not known. Qualities for individual bases were not recorded, and no much larger clone is one base off.

Preparation of the library involved the immunoSEQ multiplex PCR assay. For TCR sequencing, RNA was extracted from every sample and reverse transcribed into cDNA to serve as template. First-strand cDNA was synthesized using SuperScript III with a 2:1 mix of oligo-dT and random hexamers. A synthetic immune receptor repertoire was used to gauge amplification bias, and whatever bias remained was removed computationally. The source study handled its data this way. Raw reads were preprocessed to remove errors, and CDR3 was defined according to IMGT conventions as the region from the conserved cysteine to phenylalanine. Clonality was computed by normalizing Shannon entropy by log2 of the number of productive unique TCRs and subtracting the result from 1. Whether each scalp clone was CD4 or CD8 was inferred by checking scalp TCRbeta sequences against the CD4 and CD8 repertoires from sorted blood. TCRdb carries this immuneACCESS record with in-frame sequences only. Its versions omit some clonotypes, under half of them owing to an unresolved V gene in the studies checked, with the rest unexplained. The DNA gave D and trimming, while V, J and clone size come from that table. The sample has fewer than 150,000 clones on record, 80% to 90% of them singletons. The top ten constitute roughly 25% of the sample.

The time point label, as the study defines it: around 29 days on oral tofacitinib. Per the publication, the treatment or condition label means: oral pan-JAK inhibitor, 5-10 mg twice daily. Lesional scalp punch biopsies and peripheral blood were obtained from alopecia areata patients. After PBMCs were isolated by density centrifugation and stained for CD3, CD4 and CD8, a FACSAria was used to sort CD4+ and CD8+ T cells. The paper's findings and limits, for the study overall: Compared with normal scalp, lesional scalp had higher clonality and more expanded CD8+ clones, particularly in alopecia totalis/universalis, a pattern that suggests antigenic drive. Many expanded lesional clones were found to persist in scalp and blood during tofacitinib treatment, and relapse after treatment cessation may be partly explained by this persistence. Because the treated cohort was small and included a single nonresponder, larger studies are needed to assess links between baseline CD8+ expansion and response. Tofacitinib significantly lowered scalp clonality and the number of expanded CD8+ clones among the top 100 scalp clones. Unlike mouse skin, which is dominated by gammadelta T cells, normal human skin has resident alphabeta T cells that are also sequenced, and this complicates analysis of the scalp TCR repertoire. Shared TCR sequences between patients were less evident than in mice, which may be partly attributable to HLA diversity in the patient population.

The CDR3 contains 14 residues, cysteine and phenylalanine counted. Only the CDR3 part of the read is kept: 42 bases, read in frame from the first base. Here V drops 6 bases and J drops 7 bases, and the junction holds 8 bases not matched to any gene. CDR1 and CDR2 are read off the germline V gene as MNHEY and SVGAGI. This TCR was recovered from a human donor with alopecia areata. The source material was CD8+ T cells sorted from blood, sampled at week 4, from a patient treated with tofacitinib. The chain is made from TRBV6-5 and TRBJ2-1; a stretch of 8 junction bases matches TRBD2. The nucleotides read TGTGCCAGCAGGTCCAGCGGGGGCAAAAATGAGCAGTTCTTC. Its protein is CASRSSGGKNEQFF.